This TCR beta chain was recovered during a study of hypomethylating agent response in myelodysplastic syndrome. Study-wide results and caveats: Analysis covered a small cohort of just approximately 12 patients. Lack of age-matching between healthy donors and MDS patients could bias comparison. Across all patients and within response groups, hypomethylating treatment left richness, diversity and clonality without significant change.

Survey resolution used two replicates of around 200 ng, totaling about 400 ng DNA. This table comes from immunoSEQ multiplex PCR, and its TCRdb copy is limited to in-frame clones, with some not included. The data show some 6,000 clones, roughly 80% seen once. The CDR3 length is 13 residues. Germline CDR1 SNHLY, CDR2 FYNNEI. V lost 7 bases to trimming and J lost 5 bases, with 9 bases between them. Notes on this clone: Its antigen is currently unknown.

This receptor was taken from a human donor with myelodysplastic syndrome. The material sequenced was bone marrow, taken before or after starting hypomethylating agent treatment for myelodysplastic syndrome (not recorded which). This chain links TRBV2 with TRBJ1-6; D gene ambiguous. Here the CDR3 DNA reads TGTGCCAGCACCCCCGGAGATAATTCACCCCTCCACTTT. It encodes CASTPGDNSPLHF.